Each of the 4 T cell receptor beta chains below was sequenced from the same sample in a study of shared clonotypes between healthy human individuals. The method was immunoSEQ multiplex PCR; TCRdb's version includes in-frame clones alone and lacks a portion of them. The sample contains about 1.5 million clones, 98% of which appear only once. The sequencing sample was made of naive CD4+ T cells sorted from blood. Specified subset: CD45RA+ positively selected. The source of these receptors is a man aged 30 to 45 in good health.

The rearrangement uses TRBV19 and TRBJ2-1; D remains unclear. Trimming removed 3 bases from V and 9 bases from J, with 15 bases in between. This CDR3 region has 14 residues. The V gene's germline CDR1 is LNHDA and CDR2 SQIVND (reference sequence). The CDR3 DNA sequence: TGTGCCAGTAGTATCCTTTCGTTTGAAAGTGAGCAGTTCTTC. Translation: CASSILSFESEQFF.

The chain employs TRBV5-1 and TRBJ1-4; 7 positions agree with TRBD1. The junction had 15 bases not matched to a gene; V was cut back by 1 base and J by 3 bases. The CDR3 extends over 19 amino acids. Germline CDR1 is SGHRS and CDR2 is YFSETQ. CDR3 sequence reads: CASSLKSGGVSAANEKLFF. As DNA, the CDR3 is TGCGCCAGCAGCTTGAAGTCAGGGGGAGTTTCCGCGGCTAATGAAAAACTGTTTTTT.

The chain links TRBV5-1 to TRBJ2-7; D is uncertain. V shed 4 bases and J shed 5 bases, with 16 bases lying between them. In germline, CDR1 is SGHRS, CDR2 YFSETQ. This CDR3 is 14 amino acids long. CDR3 DNA: TGCGCCAGCAGCCTGGCCCCGACCCCCAACGAGCAGTACTTC. It encodes CASSLAPTPNEQYF.

This chain links TRBV11-3 with TRBJ2-5; D is possibly TRBD2 (5 bases). CDR3 length: 14 residues. The germline CDR1 and CDR2 sequences are SGHNT and YENEEA. V was clipped by 3 bases and J by 0 bases, with 8 bases between them. The CDR3: CASSFSGNQETQYF. In DNA form, the CDR3 reads TGTGCCAGCAGCTTCTCCGGGAACCAAGAGACCCAGTACTTC.